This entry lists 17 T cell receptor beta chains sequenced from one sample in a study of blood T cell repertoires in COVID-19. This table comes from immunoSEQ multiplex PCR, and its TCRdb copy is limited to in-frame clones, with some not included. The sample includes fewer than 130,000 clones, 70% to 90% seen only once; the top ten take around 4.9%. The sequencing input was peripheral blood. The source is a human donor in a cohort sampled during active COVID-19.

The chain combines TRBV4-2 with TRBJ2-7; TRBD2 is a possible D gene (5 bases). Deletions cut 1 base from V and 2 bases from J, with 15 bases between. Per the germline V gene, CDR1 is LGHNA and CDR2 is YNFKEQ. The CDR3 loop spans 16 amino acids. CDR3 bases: TGTGCCAGCAGCCAAGGAAGTAGGACTCCTGCCTACGAGCAGTACTTC. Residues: CASSQGSRTPAYEQYF.

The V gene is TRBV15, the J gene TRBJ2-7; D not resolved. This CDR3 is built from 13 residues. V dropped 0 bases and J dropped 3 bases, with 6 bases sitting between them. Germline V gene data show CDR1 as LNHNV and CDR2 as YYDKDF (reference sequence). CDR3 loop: CATSRDLIYEQYF. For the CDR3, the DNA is TGTGCCACCAGCAGAGACCTAATCTACGAGCAGTACTTC.

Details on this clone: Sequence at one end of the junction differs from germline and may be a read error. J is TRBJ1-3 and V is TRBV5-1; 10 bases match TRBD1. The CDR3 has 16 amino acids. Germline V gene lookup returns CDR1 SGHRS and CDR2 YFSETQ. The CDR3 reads CASRLGQGIPGNTIYF. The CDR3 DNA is TGCGCCAGCAGGTTGGGACAGGGGATCCCTGGAAACACCATATATTTT. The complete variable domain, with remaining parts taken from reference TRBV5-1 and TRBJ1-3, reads KAGVTQTPRYLIKTRGQQVTLSCSPISGHRSVSWYQQTPGQGLQFLFEYFSETQRNKGNFPGRFSGRQFSNSRSEMNVSTLELGDSALYLCASRLGQGIPGNTIYFGEGSWLTVV.

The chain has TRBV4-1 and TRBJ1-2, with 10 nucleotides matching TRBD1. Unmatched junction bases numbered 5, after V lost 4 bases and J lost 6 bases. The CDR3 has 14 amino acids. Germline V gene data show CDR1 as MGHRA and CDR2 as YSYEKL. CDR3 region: CASSRAGTGDGYTF. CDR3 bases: TGCGCCAGCAGCCGAGCCGGGACAGGGGATGGCTACACCTTC.

In nucleotides, the CDR3 is TGTGCCTGGAAACAGGGGGCACCCGATACGCAGTATTTT. Its protein product is CAWKQGAPDTQYF. The chain couples TRBV30 to TRBJ2-3; 9 positions agree with TRBD1. The CDR3 runs 13 residues. Germline V gives CDR1 GTSNPN, CDR2 SVGIG (reference sequence). Trimming removed 4 bases from V and 6 bases from J; junction bases left unmatched: 5.

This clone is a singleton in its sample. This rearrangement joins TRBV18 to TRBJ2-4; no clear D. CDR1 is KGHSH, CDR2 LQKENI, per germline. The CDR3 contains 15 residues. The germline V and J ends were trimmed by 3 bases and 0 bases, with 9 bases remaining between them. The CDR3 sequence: CASSPEQLAKNIQYF. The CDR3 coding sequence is TGTGCCAGCTCACCGGAACAGTTAGCCAAAAACATTCAGTACTTC. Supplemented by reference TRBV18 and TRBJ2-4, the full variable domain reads NAGVMQNPRHLVRRRGQEARLRCSPMKGHSHVYWYRQLPEEGLKFMVYLQKENIIDESGMPKERFSAEFPKEGPSILRIQQVVRGDSAAYFCASSPEQLAKNIQYFGAGTRLSVL.

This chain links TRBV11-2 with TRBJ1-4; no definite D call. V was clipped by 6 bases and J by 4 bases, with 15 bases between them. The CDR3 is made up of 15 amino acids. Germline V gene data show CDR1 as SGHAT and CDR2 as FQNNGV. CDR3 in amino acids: CASSSPRENNEKLFF. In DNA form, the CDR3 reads TGTGCCAGCAGTTCACCCCGGGAGAATAATGAAAAACTGTTTTTT. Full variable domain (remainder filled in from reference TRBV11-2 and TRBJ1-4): EAGVAQSPRYKIIEKRQSVAFWCNPISGHATLYWYQQILGQGPKLLIQFQNNGVVDDSQLPKDRFSAERLKGVDSTLKIQPAKLEDSAVYLCASSSPRENNEKLFFGSGTQLSVL.

CDR3 sequence reads: CASSPAGLAGGPAIETQYF. The CDR3 nucleotides read TGTGCCAGCAGTCCAGCTGGACTAGCGGGAGGTCCCGCCATAGAGACCCAGTACTTC. This chain uses TRBV27 with TRBJ2-5; TRBD2 matches at 14 bases. In germline, CDR1 is MNHEY, CDR2 SMNVEV (reference sequence). The CDR3 has 19 amino acids. Unmatched junction bases numbered 15, after V lost 5 bases and J lost 4 bases.

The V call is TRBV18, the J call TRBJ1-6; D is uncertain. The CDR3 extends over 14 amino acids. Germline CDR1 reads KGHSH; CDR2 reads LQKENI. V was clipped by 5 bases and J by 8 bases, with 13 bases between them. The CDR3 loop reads CASSSIMRDSPLHF. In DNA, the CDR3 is TGTGCCAGCTCAAGTATCATGAGGGATTCACCCCTCCACTTT.

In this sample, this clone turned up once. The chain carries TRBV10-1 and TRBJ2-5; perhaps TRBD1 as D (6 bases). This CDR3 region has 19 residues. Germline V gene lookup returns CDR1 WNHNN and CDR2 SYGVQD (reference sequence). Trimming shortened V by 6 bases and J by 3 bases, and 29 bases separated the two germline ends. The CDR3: CASSEGDLGDTRNKETQYF. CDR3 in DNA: TGCGCCAGCAGCGAAGGCGACCTTGGGGACACCCGAAACAAAGAGACCCAGTACTTC.

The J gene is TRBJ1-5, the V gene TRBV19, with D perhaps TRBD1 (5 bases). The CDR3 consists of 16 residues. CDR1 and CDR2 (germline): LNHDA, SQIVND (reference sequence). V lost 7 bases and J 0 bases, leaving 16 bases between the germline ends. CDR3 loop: CASTTNPGNSNQPQHF. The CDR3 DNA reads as TGTGCCAGTACCACAAACCCAGGGAATAGCAATCAGCCCCAGCATTTT.

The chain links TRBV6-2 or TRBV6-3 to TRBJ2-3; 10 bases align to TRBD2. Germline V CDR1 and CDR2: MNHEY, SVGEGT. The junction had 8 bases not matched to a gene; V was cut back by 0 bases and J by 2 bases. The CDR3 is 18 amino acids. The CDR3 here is CASSYSTPSGSYTDTQYF. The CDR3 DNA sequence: TGTGCCAGCAGTTACTCGACGCCTAGCGGGAGCTACACAGATACGCAGTATTTT.

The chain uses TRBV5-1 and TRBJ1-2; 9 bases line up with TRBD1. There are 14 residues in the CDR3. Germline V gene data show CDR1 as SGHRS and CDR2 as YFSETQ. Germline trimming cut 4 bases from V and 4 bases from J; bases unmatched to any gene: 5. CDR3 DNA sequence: TGCGCCAGCAGCCCCGGACAGGGGCCCTATGGCTACACCTTC. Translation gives CASSPGQGPYGYTF.

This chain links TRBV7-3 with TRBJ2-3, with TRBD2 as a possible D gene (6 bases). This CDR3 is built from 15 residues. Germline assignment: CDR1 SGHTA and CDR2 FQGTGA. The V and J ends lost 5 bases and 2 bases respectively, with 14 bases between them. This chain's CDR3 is CASSLRSGPTDTQYF. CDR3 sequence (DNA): TGTGCCAGCAGCCTCAGGAGCGGGCCCACAGATACGCAGTATTTT.

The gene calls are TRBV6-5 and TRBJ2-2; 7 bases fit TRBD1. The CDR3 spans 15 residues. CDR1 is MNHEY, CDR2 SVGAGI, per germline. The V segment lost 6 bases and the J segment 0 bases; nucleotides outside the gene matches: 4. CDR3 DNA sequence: TGTGCCAGCAGGACAGGGACCACGAACACCGGGGAGCTGTTTTTT. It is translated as CASRTGTTNTGELFF.

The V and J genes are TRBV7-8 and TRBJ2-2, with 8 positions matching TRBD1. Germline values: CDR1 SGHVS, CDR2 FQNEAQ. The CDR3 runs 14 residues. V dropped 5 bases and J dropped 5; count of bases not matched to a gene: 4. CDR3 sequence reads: CASSADRGTGELFF. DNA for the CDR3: TGTGCCAGCAGCGCCGACAGGGGAACCGGGGAGCTGTTTTTT.

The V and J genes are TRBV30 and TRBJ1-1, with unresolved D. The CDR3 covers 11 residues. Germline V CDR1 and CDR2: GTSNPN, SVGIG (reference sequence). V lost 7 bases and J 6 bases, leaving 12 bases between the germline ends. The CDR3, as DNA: TGTGCCTACGGGAGAGTCGCTGAAGCTTTCTTT. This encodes CAYGRVAEAFF.